Following are 5 T cell receptor beta chains from one sample sequenced in a study of CD8+ T cells in alopecia areata (dated by TCRdb to about 2018). Cells from mouse cutaneous lymph nodes were pooled, stained for CD4, CD8alpha, NKG2D, NKG2ACE and other markers, and then sorted on a BD Influx. Library preparation used the immunoSEQ multiplex PCR assay. RNA was extracted from all samples and reverse transcribed into cDNA as template for TCR sequencing. Drawn from immuneACCESS, this table holds only the in-frame rearrangements with V and J called that TCRdb kept. Clones are partly lost; checked studies trace under half to an unresolved V gene and leave the rest unexplained. The table gives approximately 300,000 clones for this sample, with none occurring only once. The top ten hold roughly 1.2% of the sample. Sample: CD4+ T cells sorted from a lymph node. The receptors were gathered from a C3H/HeJ mouse with alopecia areata. With respect to MHC, this strain carries the haplotype H2-k.

As concerns this clone: The gene symbols are mouse symbols. Read coverage stops 4 residues before the CDR3 terminus; the germline J gene supplies the remainder. The V gene is TRBV13-3, the J gene TRBJ2-2; 11 positions agree with TRBD2. The CDR3 length is 17 residues. Germline CDR1 and CDR2: NNHDY and SYVADS. Trimming cost V 2 bases and J 4 bases; bases outside gene matches: 7. CDR3: CASSDDRDWGSTGQLYF. CDR3 DNA (partial): TGTGCCAGCAGTGACGACAGGGACTGGGGGTCCACCGGG.

Details on this clone: Gene names are the mouse ones. The CDR3 end lies 4 residues beyond the end of the read and is filled in from the germline J gene. The rearrangement joins TRBV13-1 to TRBJ2-1; D remains ambiguous. CDR1 and CDR2 (germline): NSHNY, SYGAGN. The CDR3 length is 12 residues. The DNA read from the CDR3 is TGTGCCAGCAGTGGCGAGAGGGCT. This sequence encodes CASSGERA. The full CDR3 sequence reads CASSGERAEQFF.

Regarding this clone: The genes and germline here are from mouse. The read ends 4 residues early relative to the CDR3; the germline J gene fills the gap. This chain joins TRBV19 and TRBJ2-3; 7 nucleotides line up with TRBD1. After removal of 0 bases from V and 3 bases from J, the junction contained 4 bases not matched to a gene. CDR1 is FNHDT, CDR2 SITEND, per germline (reference sequence). CDR3 size: 15 residues. Here the CDR3 reads CASSIGRGNAETLYF. The sequenced CDR3 bases are TGTGCCAGCAGTATAGGCAGGGGGAACGCAGAA.

Only a few counts were recorded for this clone. Mouse germline and gene names are used. The CDR3 end is not reached by the read, which stops 4 residues before it; the germline J gene fills it in. The chain combines TRBV19 with TRBJ2-1, with 7 bases that match TRBD1. After removal of 2 bases from V and 6 bases from J, the junction contained 2 bases not matched to a gene. CDR1 and CDR2 from the germline V gene are FNHDT and SITEND (reference sequence). The CDR3 contains 13 residues. Incomplete CDR3 DNA: TGTGCCAGCAGTATTGGGACAGTTGCT. Translating it yields CASSIGTVA. The CDR3 in its entirety is CASSIGTVAEQFF.

This clone was seen more than once but under ten times. The genes and germline here are from mouse. The read terminates 4 residues ahead of where the CDR3 ends, so the germline J gene completes it. The V gene is TRBV29, the J gene TRBJ2-1; tentative D call: TRBD2 (6 bases). The CDR3 is made up of 14 amino acids. Germline V CDR1 and CDR2: MSHET, SYDVDS. V lost 2 bases and J lost 5, with 10 bases in between. Incomplete CDR3 DNA: TGTGCTAGCAGTTTACTGGGGTCCCATGCT. Protein: CASSLLGSHA. The whole CDR3 sequence reads CASSLLGSHAEQFF.